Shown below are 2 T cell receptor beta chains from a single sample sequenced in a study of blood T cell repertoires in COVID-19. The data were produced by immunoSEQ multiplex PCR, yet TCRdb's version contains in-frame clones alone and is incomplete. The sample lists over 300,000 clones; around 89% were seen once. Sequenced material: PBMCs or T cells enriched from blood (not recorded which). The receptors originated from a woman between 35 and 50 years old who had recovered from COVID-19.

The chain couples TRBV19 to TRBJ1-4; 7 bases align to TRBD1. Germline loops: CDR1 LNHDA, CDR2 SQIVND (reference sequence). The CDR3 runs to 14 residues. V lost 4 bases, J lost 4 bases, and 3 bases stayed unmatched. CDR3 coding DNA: TGTGCCAGTAGTACCGGACAGGTTAATGAAAAACTGTTTTTT. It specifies CASSTGQVNEKLFF. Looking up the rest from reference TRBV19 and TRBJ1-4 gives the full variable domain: DGGITQSPKYLFRKEGQNVTLSCEQNLNHDAMYWYRQDPGQGLRLIYYSQIVNDFQKGDIAEGYSVSREKKESFPLTVTSAQKNPTAFYLCASSTGQVNEKLFFGSGTQLSVL.

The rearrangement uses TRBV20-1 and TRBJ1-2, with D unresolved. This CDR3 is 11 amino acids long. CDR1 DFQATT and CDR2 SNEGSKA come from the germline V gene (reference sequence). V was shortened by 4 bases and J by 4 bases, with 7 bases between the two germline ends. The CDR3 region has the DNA TGCAGTGCTAACGGGTTCTATGGCTACACCTTC. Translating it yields CSANGFYGYTF.